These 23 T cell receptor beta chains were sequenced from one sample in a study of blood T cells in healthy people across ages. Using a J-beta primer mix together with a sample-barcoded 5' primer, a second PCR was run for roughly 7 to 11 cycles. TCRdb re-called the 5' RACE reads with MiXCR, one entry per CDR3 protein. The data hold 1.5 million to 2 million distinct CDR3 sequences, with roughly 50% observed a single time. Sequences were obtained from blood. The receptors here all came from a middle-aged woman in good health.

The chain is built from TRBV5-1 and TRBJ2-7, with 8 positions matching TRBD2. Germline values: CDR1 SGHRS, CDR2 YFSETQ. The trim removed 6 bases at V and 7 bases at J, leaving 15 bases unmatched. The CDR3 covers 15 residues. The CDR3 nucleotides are TGCGCCAGCACCAGAACCGGGACTAGTGACAATGAGCAGTACTTC. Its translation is CASTRTGTSDNEQYF.

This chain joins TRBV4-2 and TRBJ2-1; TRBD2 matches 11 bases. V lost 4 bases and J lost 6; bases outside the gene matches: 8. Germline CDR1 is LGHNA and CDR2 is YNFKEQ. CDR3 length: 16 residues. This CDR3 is CASSPRTSGQFNEQFF. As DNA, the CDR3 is TGTGCCAGCAGCCCCCGGACTAGCGGGCAGTTCAATGAGCAGTTCTTC.

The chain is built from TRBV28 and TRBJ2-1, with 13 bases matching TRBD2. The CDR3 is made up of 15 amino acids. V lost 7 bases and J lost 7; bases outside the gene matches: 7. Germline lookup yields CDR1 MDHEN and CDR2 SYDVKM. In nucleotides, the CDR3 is TGTGCCAGCAACAAACTAGCGGGGGGGCTTAATGAGCAGTTCTTC. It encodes CASNKLAGGLNEQFF.

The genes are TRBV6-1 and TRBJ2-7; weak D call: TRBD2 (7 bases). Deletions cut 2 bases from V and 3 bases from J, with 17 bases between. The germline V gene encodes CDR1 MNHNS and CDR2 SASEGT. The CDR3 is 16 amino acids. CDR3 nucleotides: TGTGCCAGCAGTGAAATGTGGATAGGGGGGGTCTACGAGCAGTACTTC. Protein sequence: CASSEMWIGGVYEQYF.

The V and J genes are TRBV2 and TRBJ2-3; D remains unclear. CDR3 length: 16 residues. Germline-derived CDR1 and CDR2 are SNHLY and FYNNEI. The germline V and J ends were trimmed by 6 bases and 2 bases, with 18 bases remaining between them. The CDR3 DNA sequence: TGTGCCAGCAGGGAATCTGGGCTCTATTACACAGATACGCAGTATTTT. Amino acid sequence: CASRESGLYYTDTQYF.

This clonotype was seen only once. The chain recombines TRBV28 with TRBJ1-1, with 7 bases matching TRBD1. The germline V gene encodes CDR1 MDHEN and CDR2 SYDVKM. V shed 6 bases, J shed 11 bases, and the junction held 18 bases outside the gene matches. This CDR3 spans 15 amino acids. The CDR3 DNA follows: TGTGCCAGCAGACCTCCCCCAGGGGGATCTTACGGCGCTTTCTTT. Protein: CASRPPPGGSYGAFF.

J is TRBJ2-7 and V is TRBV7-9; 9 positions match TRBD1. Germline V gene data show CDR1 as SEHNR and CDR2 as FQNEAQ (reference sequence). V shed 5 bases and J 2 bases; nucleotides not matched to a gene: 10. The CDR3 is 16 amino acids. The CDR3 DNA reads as TGTGCCAGCAGCCCCTATAGGGGACAGGGCACCTACGAGCAGTACTTC. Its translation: CASSPYRGQGTYEQYF.

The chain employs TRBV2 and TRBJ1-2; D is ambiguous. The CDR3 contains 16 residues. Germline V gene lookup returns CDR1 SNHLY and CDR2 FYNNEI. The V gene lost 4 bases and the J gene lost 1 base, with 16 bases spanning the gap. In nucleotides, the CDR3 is TGTGCCAGCAGTGGAGGGCAGAGTCTGTTTAACTATGGCTACACCTTC. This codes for CASSGGQSLFNYGYTF.

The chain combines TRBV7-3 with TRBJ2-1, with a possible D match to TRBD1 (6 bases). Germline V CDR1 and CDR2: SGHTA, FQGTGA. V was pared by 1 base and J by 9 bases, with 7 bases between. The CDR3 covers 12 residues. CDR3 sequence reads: CASSLIGGEQFF. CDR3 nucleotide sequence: TGTGCCAGCAGCTTAATAGGGGGTGAGCAGTTCTTC.

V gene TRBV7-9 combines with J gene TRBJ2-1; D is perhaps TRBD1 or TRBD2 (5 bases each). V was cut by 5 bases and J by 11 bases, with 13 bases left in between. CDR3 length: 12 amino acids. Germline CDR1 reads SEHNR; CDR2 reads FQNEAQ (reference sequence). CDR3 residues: CASSPGRVQQFF. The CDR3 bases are TGTGCCAGCAGCCCAGGGCGGGTCCAGCAGTTCTTC.

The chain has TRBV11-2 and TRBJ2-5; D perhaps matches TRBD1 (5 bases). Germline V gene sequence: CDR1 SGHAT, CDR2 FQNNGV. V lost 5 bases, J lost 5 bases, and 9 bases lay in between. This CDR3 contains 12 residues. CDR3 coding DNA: TGTGCCAGCAGCAGCGACAGCGAGACCCAGTACTTC. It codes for CASSSDSETQYF.

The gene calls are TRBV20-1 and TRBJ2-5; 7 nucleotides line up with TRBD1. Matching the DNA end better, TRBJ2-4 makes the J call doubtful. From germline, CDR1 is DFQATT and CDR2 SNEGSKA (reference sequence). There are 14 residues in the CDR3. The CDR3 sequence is CSARPTGQGNIQYF. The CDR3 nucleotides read TGCAGTGCTAGACCGACAGGGCAGGGAAACATTCAGTACTTC.

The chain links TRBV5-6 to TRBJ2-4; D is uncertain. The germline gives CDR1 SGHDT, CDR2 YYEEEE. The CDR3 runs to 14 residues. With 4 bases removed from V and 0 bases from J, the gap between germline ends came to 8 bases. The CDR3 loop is CASSDELAKNIQYF. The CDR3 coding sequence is TGTGCCAGCAGCGACGAGCTAGCCAAAAACATTCAGTACTTC.

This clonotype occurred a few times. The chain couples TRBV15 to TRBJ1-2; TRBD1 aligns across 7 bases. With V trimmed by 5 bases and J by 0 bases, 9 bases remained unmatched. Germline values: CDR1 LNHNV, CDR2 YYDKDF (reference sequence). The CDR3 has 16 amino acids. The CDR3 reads CATSGGTAFSNYGYTF. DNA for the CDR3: TGTGCCACCAGCGGAGGGACAGCTTTTTCTAACTATGGCTACACCTTC.

This chain's CDR3 is CASSSPGPSDEQFF. The CDR3 coding sequence is TGCGCCAGCAGCTCCCCAGGACCCTCGGATGAGCAGTTCTTC. The chain links TRBV5-1 to TRBJ2-1; no clear D gene. Germline V gene sequence: CDR1 SGHRS, CDR2 YFSETQ. V was cut by 3 bases and J by 8 bases, with 15 bases left in between. This CDR3 spans 14 amino acids.

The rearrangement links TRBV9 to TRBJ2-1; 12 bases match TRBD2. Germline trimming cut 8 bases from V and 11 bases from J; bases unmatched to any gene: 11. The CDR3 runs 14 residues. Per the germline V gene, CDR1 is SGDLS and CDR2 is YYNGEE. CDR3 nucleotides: TGTGCCAGTAAACCGGGACTAGCGGGCAACAAGCAGTTCTTC. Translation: CASKPGLAGNKQFF. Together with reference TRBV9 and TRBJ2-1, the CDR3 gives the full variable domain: DSGVTQTPKHLITATGQRVTLRCSPRSGDLSVYWYQQSLDQGLQFLIQYYNGEERAKGNILERFSAQQFPDLHSELNLSSLELGDSALYFCASKPGLAGNKQFFGPGTRLTVL.

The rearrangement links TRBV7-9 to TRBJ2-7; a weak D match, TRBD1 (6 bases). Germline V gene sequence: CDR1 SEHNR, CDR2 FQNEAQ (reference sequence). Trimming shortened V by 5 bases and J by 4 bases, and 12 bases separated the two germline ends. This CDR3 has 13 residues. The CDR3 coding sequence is TGTGCCAGCAGCGCAACAGGGTTTTACGAGCAGTACTTC. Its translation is CASSATGFYEQYF.

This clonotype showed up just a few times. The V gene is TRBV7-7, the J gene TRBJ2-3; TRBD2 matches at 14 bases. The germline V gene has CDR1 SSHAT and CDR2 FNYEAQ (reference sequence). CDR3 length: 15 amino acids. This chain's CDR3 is CVSSLGLAGADTQYF. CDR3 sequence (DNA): TGTGTTAGCAGCCTGGGACTAGCGGGGGCAGATACGCAGTATTTT.

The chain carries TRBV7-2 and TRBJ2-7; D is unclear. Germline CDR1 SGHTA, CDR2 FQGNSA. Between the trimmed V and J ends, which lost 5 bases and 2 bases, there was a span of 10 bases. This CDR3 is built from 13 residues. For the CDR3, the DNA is TGTGCCAGCAGCGTAACTGATACCTACGAGCAGTACTTC. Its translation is CASSVTDTYEQYF.

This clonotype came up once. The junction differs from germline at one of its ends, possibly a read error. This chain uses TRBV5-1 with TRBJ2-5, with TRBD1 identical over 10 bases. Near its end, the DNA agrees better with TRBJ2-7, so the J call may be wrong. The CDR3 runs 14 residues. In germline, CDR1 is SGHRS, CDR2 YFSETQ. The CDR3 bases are TGCGCCGGCAGCTCAGGGACAGGGGTGTACGAGCAGTACTTC. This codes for CAGSSGTGVYEQYF.

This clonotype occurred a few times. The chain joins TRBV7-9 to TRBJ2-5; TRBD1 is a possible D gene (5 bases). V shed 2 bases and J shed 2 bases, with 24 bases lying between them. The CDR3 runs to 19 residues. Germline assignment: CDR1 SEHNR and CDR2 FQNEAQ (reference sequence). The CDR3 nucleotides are TGTGCCAGCAGCTTACCCGAGTTGGGGCGCAGGCTGCGGCAAGAGACCCAGTACTTC. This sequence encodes CASSLPELGRRLRQETQYF.

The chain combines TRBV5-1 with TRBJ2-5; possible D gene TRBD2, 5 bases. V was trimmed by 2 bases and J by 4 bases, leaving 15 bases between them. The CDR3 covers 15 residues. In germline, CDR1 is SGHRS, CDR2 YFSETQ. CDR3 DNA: TGCGCCAGCAGCTTTCGTGCGCAGAGCGGAGAGACCCAGTACTTC. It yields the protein CASSFRAQSGETQYF.

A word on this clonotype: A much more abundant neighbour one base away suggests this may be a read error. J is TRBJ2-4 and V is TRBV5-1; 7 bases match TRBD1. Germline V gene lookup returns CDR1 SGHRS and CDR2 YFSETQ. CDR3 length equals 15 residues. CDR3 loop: CPSSLGDSPGYIQYF. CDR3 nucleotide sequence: TGCCCCAGCAGCTTGGGGGACAGCCCAGGGTACATTCAGTACTTC. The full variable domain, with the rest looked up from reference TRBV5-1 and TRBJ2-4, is KAGVTQTPRYLIKTRGQQVTLSCSPISGHRSVSWYQQTPGQGLQFLFEYFSETQRNKGNFPGRFSGRQFSNSRSEMNVSTLELGDSALYLCPSSLGDSPGYIQYFGAGTRLSVL.